Each of the 3 T cell receptor beta chains below was sequenced from the same sample in a study of blood T cell repertoires in COVID-19. Generated by immunoSEQ multiplex PCR, the TCRdb table keeps only in-frame clones and is missing some. The data show under 300,000 clones, approximately 80% seen once. The specimen was PBMCs or T cells enriched from blood (not recorded which). These receptor sequences come from a man between 40 and 49 years old who had recovered from COVID-19.

This chain uses TRBV20-1 with TRBJ2-3; 8 nucleotides match TRBD2. The CDR3 is made up of 17 amino acids. The V segment lost 3 bases and the J segment 3 bases; nucleotides outside the gene matches: 14. The germline V gene has CDR1 DFQATT and CDR2 SNEGSKA (reference sequence). CDR3 DNA: TGCAGTGCTAGTATCAGCGGGAGCTCCCTAACGACAGATACGCAGTATTTT. Protein product: CSASISGSSLTTDTQYF.

This clone has a single count. V gene TRBV7-8 combines with J gene TRBJ2-1; 9 positions agree with TRBD2. Germline V lookup: CDR1 SGHVS, CDR2 FQNEAQ. The CDR3 runs to 15 residues. J lost 7 bases, V lost 1 base, and 5 bases had no gene match. The CDR3 is CASSLGASGTNEQFF. The DNA of the CDR3 is TGTGCCAGCAGCTTAGGGGCTAGCGGGACGAATGAGCAGTTCTTC. The entire variable domain, with the rest obtained from reference TRBV7-8 and TRBJ2-1, is as follows: GAGVSQSPRYKVAKRGQDVALRCDPISGHVSLFWYQQALGQGPEFLTYFQNEAQLDKSGLPSDRFFAERPEGSVSTLKIQRTQQEDSAVYLCASSLGASGTNEQFFGPGTRLTVL.

The chain is built from TRBV20-1 and TRBJ2-1; 11 positions agree with TRBD2. CDR3 length: 16 amino acids. V trimming: 3 bases; J trimming: 0 bases; junction bases outside the gene matches: 4. Germline V CDR1 and CDR2: DFQATT, SNEGSKA (reference sequence). The DNA for the CDR3 is TGCAGTGCTAGTTTAGCGGGGGGGAGCTCCTACAATGAGCAGTTCTTC. Its translation: CSASLAGGSSYNEQFF.